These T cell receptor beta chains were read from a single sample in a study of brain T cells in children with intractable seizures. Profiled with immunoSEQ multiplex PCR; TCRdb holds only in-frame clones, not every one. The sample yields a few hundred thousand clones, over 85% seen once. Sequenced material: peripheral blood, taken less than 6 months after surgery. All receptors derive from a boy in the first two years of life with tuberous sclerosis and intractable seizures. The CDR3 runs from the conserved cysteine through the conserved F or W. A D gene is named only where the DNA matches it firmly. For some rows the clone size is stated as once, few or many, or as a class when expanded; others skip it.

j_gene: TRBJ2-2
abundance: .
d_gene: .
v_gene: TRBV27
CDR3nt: TGTGCCAGCAGTTTGCTAGCGAACACCGGGGAGCTGTTTTTT
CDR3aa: CASSLLANTGELFF

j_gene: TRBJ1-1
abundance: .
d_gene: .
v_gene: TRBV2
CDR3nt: TGTGCCAGCAGTTGGACAGAGAACACTGAAGCTTTCTTT
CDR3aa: CASSWTENTEAFF

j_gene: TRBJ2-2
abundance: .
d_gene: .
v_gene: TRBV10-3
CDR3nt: TGTGCCATCAAAGGGACGGGAGACACCGGGGAGCTGTTTTTT
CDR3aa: CAIKGTGDTGELFF

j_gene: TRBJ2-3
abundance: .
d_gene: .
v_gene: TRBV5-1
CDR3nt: TGCGCCAGCAGCTCCGGCACAGATACGCAGTATTTT
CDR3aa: CASSSGTDTQYF

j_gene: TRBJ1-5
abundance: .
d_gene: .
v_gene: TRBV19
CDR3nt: TGTGCCAGTAGATCCCCGGCTAGCAATCAGCCCCAGCATTTT
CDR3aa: CASRSPASNQPQHF

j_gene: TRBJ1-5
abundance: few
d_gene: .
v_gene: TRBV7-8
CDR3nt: TGTGCCAGCAGCTTAGCGCAGACTCTTTATCAGCCCCAGCATTTT
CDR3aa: CASSLAQTLYQPQHF

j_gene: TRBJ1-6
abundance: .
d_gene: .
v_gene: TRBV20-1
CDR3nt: TGCAGTGCTAGTCAAGGGAGCTCCTATAATTCACCCCTCCACTTT
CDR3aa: CSASQGSSYNSPLHF

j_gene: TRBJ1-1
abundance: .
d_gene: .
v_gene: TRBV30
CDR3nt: TGTGCCCTACTCAGGGGGAACACTGAAGCTTTCTTT
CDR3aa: CALLRGNTEAFF

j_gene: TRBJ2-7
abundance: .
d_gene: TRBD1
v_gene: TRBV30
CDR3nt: TGTGCCTGGAGTCTCAGCTCGACAGGGGGGTACGAGCAGTACTTC
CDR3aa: CAWSLSSTGGYEQYF

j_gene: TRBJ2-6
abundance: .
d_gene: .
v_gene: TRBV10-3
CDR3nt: TGTGCCATCAGTGACAGGGTTGGGGCCAACGTCCTGACTTTC
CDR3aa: CAISDRVGANVLTF

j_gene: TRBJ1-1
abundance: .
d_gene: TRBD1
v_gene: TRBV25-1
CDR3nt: TGTGCCAGCGTCCCACAGGGGCGCACTGAAGCTTTCTTT
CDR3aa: CASVPQGRTEAFF

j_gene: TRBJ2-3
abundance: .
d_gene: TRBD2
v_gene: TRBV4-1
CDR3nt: TGCGCCAGCAGCCGCCATCCTCTTAGCGGGGGGGCGAGGTATGGAGATACGCAGTATTTT
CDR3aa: CASSRHPLSGGARYGDTQYF

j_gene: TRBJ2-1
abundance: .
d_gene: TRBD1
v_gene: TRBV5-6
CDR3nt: TGTGCCAGCAGCTTGGGACAGGGGGCAAGTAATGAGCAGTTCTTC
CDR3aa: CASSLGQGASNEQFF

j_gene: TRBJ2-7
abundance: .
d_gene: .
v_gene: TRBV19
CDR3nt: TGTGCCAGTAGTATAGGCCTCGACAGTAGCTACGAGCAGTACTTC
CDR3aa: CASSIGLDSSYEQYF

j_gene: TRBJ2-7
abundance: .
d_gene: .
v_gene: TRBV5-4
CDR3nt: TGTGCCAGCAGCTCCGGACGCAACTTCCCCTCCTACGAGCAGTACTTC
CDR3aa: CASSSGRNFPSYEQYF

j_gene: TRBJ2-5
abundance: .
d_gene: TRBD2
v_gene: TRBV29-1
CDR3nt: TGCAGCGTGCACTGGACTAGCGGGGGAGAGACCCAGTACTTC
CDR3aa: CSVHWTSGGETQYF

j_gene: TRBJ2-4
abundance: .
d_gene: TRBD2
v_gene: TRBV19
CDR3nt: TGTGCCAGTAGTATTAGCGGGGGGTACTTACAAAACATTCAGTACTTC
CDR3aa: CASSISGGYLQNIQYF

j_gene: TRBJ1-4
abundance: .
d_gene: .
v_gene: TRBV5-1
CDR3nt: TGCGCCAGCAGCTTTGAGGGGGAAAAACTGTTTTTT
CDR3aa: CASSFEGEKLFF

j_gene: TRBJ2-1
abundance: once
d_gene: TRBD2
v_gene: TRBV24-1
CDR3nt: TGTGCCACCAGTGATTTGCAGTCTAGCGGGGGCAATGAGCAGTTCTTC
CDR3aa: CATSDLQSSGGNEQFF

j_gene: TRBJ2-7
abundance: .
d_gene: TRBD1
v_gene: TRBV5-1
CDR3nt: TGCGCCAGCAGCCCGGACAGGCGACTGGAGGAGCAGTACTTC
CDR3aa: CASSPDRRLEEQYF

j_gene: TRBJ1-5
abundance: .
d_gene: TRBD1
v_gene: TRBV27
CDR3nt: TGTGCCAGCAGATCGTTTCAGGGGGTGGGCAATCAGCCCCAGCATTTT
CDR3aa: CASRSFQGVGNQPQHF

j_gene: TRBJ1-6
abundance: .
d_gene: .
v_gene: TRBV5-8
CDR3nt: TGTGCCAGCAGCTTGGAGGCATACAGCTCCTATAATTCACCCCTCCACTTT
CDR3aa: CASSLEAYSSYNSPLHF

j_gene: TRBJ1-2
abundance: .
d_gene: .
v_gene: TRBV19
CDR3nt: TGTGCCAGTAGCCTCGACAGAACCAGTAACTATGGCTACACCTTC
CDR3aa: CASSLDRTSNYGYTF

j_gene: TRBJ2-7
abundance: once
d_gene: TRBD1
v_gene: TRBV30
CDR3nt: TGTGCCTGGAGCGAAGGGGGCTGGGAGCAGTACTTC
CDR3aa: CAWSEGGWEQYF

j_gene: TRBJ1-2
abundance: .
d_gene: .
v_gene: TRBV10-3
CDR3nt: TGTGCCATCAGTGAGGGTTGGTTCTACACCTTC
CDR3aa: CAISEGWFYTF

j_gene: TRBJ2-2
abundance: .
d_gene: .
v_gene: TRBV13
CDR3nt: TGTGCCAGCAGCACGAACACCGGGGAGCTGTTTTTT
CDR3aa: CASSTNTGELFF

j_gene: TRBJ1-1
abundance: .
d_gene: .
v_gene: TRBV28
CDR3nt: TGTGCCAGCACAAAGGGGTTTGAAGCTTTCTTT
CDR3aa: CASTKGFEAFF

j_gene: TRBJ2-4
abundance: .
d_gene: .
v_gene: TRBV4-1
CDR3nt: TGCGCCAGCAGCCCCATAGGAGGGAAAAACATTCAGTACTTC
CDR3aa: CASSPIGGKNIQYF

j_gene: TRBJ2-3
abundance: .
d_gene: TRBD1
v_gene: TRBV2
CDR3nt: TGTGCCAGCAGAATCGGGACAGGGGGCGGCACAGATACGCAGTATTTT
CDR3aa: CASRIGTGGGTDTQYF

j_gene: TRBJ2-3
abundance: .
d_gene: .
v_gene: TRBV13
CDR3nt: TGTGCCAGCAGCGGGGGTTCGGATACGCAGTATTTT
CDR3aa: CASSGGSDTQYF

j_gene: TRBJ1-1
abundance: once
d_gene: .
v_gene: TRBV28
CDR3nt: TGTGCCAGCACCCGAGGTAGGGGAAGAGGGTACACTGAAGCTTTCTTT
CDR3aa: CASTRGRGRGYTEAFF

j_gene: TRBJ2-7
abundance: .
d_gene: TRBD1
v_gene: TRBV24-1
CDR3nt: TGTGCCACCAGTGATTTCCCCCATTCACCGGGACAGGTAGTCGAGCAGTACTTC
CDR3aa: CATSDFPHSPGQVVEQYF

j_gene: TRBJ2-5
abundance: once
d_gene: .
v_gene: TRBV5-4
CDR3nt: TGTGCCAGCAGCGAGAACGGGCCCGGGGCCATAGAGACCCAGTACTTC
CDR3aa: CASSENGPGAIETQYF

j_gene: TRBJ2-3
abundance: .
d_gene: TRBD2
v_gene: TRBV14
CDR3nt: TGTGCCAGCAGCCAAGCCGGGACTAGCGGGAGGTCCGCGGATACGCAGTATTTT
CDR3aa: CASSQAGTSGRSADTQYF

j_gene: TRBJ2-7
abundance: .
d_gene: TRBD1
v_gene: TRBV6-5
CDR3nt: TGTGCCAGCAGTTCGCCACAGGGGTCCTCCTACGAGCAGTACTTC
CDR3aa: CASSSPQGSSYEQYF

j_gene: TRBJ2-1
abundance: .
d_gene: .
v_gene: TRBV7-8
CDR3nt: TGTGCCAGCAGCTTAGGGGTGCGCGCCGCAAAGGGGAATGAGCAGTTCTTC
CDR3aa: CASSLGVRAAKGNEQFF

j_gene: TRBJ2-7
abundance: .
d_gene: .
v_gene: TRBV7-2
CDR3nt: TGTGCCAGCAGCTTAGAGGATTCTTCCTACGAGCAGTACTTC
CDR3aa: CASSLEDSSYEQYF

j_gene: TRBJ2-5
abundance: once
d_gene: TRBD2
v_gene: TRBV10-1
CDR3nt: TGCGCCAGCAGTGAAGGACTAGCGGGGGGGACCCAGTACTTC
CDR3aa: CASSEGLAGGTQYF

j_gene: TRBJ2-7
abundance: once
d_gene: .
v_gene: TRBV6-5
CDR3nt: TGTGCCAGCAGTTACTCGAGGATCAGGGGCAGCGAGCAGTACTTC
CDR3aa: CASSYSRIRGSEQYF

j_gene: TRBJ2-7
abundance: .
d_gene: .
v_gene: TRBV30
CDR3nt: TGTGCCTGGAGTAAGACAGGTGTCGAGCAGTACTTC
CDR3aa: CAWSKTGVEQYF

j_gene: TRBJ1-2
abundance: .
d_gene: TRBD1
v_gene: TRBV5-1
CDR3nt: TGCGCCAGCAGCTTGGTAAAAGGACAGGGTGACGACTACTATGGCTACACCTTC
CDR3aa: CASSLVKGQGDDYYGYTF

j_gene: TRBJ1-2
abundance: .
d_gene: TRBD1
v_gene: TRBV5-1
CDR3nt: TGCGCCAGCAGCTTATCGACAGGGGCAGACTATGGCTACACCTTC
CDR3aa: CASSLSTGADYGYTF

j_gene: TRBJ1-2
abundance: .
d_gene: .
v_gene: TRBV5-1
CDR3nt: TGCGCCAGCAGCTTGGACCAGGGCAGATATGGCTACACCTTC
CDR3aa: CASSLDQGRYGYTF

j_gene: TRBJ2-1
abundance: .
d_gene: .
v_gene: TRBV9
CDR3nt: TGTGCCAGCAGTTTTGGACCCTCCAATGAGCAGTTCTTC
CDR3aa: CASSFGPSNEQFF

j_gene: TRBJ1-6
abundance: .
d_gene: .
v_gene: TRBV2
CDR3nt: TGTGCCAGCAGTGAGCAGGGCCATTCACCCCTCCACTTT
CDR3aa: CASSEQGHSPLHF

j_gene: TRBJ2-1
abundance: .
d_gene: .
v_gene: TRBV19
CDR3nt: TGTGCCAGTAGTATGCGGAAGGGATGGAATGAGCAGTTCTTC
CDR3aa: CASSMRKGWNEQFF

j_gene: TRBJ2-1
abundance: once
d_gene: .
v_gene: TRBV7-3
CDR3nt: TGTGCCAGCAGCCGAACTAGGGCCGATGAGCAGTTCTTC
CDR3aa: CASSRTRADEQFF

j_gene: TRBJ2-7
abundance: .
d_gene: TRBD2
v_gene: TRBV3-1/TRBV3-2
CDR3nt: TGTGCCAGCAGCCAACCGGGACTAGCGGGGTACGAGCAGTACTTC
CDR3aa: CASSQPGLAGYEQYF

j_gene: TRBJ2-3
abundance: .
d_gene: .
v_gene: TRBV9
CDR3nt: TGTGCCAGCAGCGTAGACGGGGGGCGAGGAGATACGCAGTATTTT
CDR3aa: CASSVDGGRGDTQYF

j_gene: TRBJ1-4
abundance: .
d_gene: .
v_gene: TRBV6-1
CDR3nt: TGTGCCAGCAGTGATCCCGGGACGAGAACTAATGAAAAACTGTTTTTT
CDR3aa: CASSDPGTRTNEKLFF

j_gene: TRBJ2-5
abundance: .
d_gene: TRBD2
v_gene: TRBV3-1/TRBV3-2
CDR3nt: TGTGCCAGCAGCTCCGAGACTAGCGGGAGTCGAGAGACCCAGTACTTC
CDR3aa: CASSSETSGSRETQYF

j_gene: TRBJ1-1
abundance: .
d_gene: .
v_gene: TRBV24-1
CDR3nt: TGTGCCACCAGTGATAGGACGTACACTGAAGCTTTCTTT
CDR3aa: CATSDRTYTEAFF

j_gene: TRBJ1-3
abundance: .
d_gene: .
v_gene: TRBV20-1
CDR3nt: TGCAGTGCTAGTGAGGACATAGGAAACACCATATATTTT
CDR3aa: CSASEDIGNTIYF

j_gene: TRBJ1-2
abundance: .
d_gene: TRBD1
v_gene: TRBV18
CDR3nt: TGTGCCAGCTCACCGTCGGACAGGTCTAACTATGGCTACACCTTC
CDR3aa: CASSPSDRSNYGYTF

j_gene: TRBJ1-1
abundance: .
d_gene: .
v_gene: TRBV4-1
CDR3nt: TGCGCCAGCAGCCACCTATCGGATTACACTGAAGCTTTCTTT
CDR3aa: CASSHLSDYTEAFF

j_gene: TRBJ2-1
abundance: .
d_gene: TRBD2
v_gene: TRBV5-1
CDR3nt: TGCGCCAGCAGCCCGGGGACTAGCGGGAGTAGTGAGCAGTTCTTC
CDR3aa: CASSPGTSGSSEQFF

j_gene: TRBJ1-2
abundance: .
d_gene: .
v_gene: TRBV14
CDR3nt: TGTGCCAGCAGCCAAACCCGCTATGGCTACACCTTC
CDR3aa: CASSQTRYGYTF